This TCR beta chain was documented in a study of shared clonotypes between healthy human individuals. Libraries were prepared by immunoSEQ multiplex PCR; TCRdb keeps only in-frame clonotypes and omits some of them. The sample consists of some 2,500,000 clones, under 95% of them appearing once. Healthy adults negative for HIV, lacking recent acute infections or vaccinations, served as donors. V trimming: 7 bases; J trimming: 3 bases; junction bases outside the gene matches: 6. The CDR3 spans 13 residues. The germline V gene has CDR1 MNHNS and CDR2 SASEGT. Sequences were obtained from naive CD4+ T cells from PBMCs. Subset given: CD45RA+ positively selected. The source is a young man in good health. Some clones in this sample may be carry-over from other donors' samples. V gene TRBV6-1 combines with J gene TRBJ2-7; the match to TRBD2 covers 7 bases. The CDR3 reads CASTPGGSYEQYF. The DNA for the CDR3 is TGTGCCAGCACCCCAGGCGGGAGCTACGAGCAGTACTTC.